The next 17 T cell receptor beta chains were all read from a single sample in a study of cytomegalovirus exposure and HLA in healthy donors. PCR primers comprised 60 Vbeta and 13 Jbeta primers. Sequencing used immunoSEQ multiplex PCR; TCRdb keeps in-frame clones, though not all of them. Its table records approximately 190,000 clones. The sequenced sample consisted of PBMCs. These receptors were taken from a man aged 30 to 39 in good health and CMV-seronegative.

The chain is built from TRBV4-3 and TRBJ1-2, with D uncertain. CDR1 LGHNA and CDR2 YSLEER come from the germline V gene. V was trimmed by 2 bases and J by 7 bases, leaving 14 bases between them. There are 14 residues in the CDR3. CDR3 DNA sequence: TGCGCCAGCAGCCAATCTCAAGAGAGACTTGGCTACACCTTC. Amino acids: CASSQSQERLGYTF.

The chain uses TRBV19 and TRBJ2-2; the D gene is possibly TRBD2 (5 bases). This CDR3 has 14 residues. The ends were cut back, 3 bases at V and 8 bases at J, with 13 bases in the middle. The germline V gene has CDR1 LNHDA and CDR2 SQIVND (reference sequence). CDR3 protein: CASSIDYLPGELFF. CDR3 bases: TGTGCCAGTAGTATTGACTACCTCCCTGGGGAGCTGTTTTTT.

The rearrangement links TRBV27 to TRBJ1-4, with D unresolved. The germline V gene has CDR1 MNHEY and CDR2 SMNVEV (reference sequence). V lost 0 bases, J lost 0 bases, and 8 bases lay in between. The CDR3 runs to 16 residues. The CDR3 sequence: CASSLSAGATNEKLFF. CDR3 nucleotide sequence: TGTGCCAGCAGTTTATCAGCCGGGGCAACTAATGAAAAACTGTTTTTT.

The chain carries TRBV28 and TRBJ2-3; 7 nucleotides align to TRBD2. The CDR3 contains 15 residues. V was clipped by 3 bases and J by 3 bases; unmatched bases: 6. Per germline, CDR1 MDHEN and CDR2 SYDVKM. DNA of the CDR3: TGTGCCAGCAGTTTGGGGGGGGGAAGGACAGATACGCAGTATTTT. Protein sequence: CASSLGGGRTDTQYF.

The rearrangement links TRBV5-8 to TRBJ2-1; 13 bases agree with TRBD2. Trimming cost V 3 bases and J 8 bases; bases outside gene matches: 8. CDR3 length: 16 residues. The germline V gene has CDR1 SGHTS and CDR2 YDEGEE. The CDR3 here is CASSSLTSGRSHEQFF. The CDR3 DNA sequence: TGTGCCAGCAGCTCTCTGACTAGCGGGAGGTCTCATGAGCAGTTCTTC. Full variable domain (missing parts from reference TRBV5-8 and TRBJ2-1): EAGVTQSPTHLIKTRGQQATLRCSPISGHTSVYWYQQALGLGLQFLLWYDEGEERNRGNFPPRFSGRQFPNYSSELNVNALELEDSALYLCASSSLTSGRSHEQFFGPGTRLTVL.

The chain's CDR3 is CASSEAANYGYTF. CDR3 DNA: TGTGCCAGCAGTGAAGCCGCTAACTATGGCTACACCTTC. The V gene is TRBV6-1, the J gene TRBJ1-2; D gene uncertain. Trimming removed 0 bases from V and 0 bases from J, with 2 bases in between. Germline V gene data show CDR1 as MNHNS and CDR2 as SASEGT. The CDR3 spans 13 residues.

The V gene is TRBV7-9, the J gene TRBJ2-1, with TRBD2 matching 11 bases. Germline assignment: CDR1 SEHNR and CDR2 FQNEAQ (reference sequence). The ends lost 5 bases at V and 8 bases at J; junction bases unmatched: 11. The CDR3 has 16 residues. Here the CDR3 reads CASSTGGSGGVHEQFF. CDR3 nucleotides: TGTGCCAGCAGCACCGGGGGTAGCGGGGGGGTTCATGAGCAGTTCTTC.

The chain couples TRBV15 to TRBJ2-7; possible D gene TRBD2, 5 bases. The CDR3 runs to 13 residues. V gave up 3 bases and J gave up 4 bases, with 10 bases separating them. Germline V gives CDR1 LNHNV, CDR2 YYDKDF (reference sequence). CDR3 bases: TGTGCCACCAGCAGTCGGACTGGGTACGAGCAGTACTTC. Encoded protein: CATSSRTGYEQYF. Looking up the rest from reference TRBV15 and TRBJ2-7 gives the full variable domain: DAMVIQNPRYQVTQFGKPVTLSCSQTLNHNVMYWYQQKSSQAPKLLFHYYDKDFNNEADTPDNFQSRRPNTSFCFLDIRSPGLGDTAMYLCATSSRTGYEQYFGPGTRLTVT.

The rearrangement joins TRBV9 to TRBJ2-3; 7 positions agree with TRBD2. Germline-derived CDR1 and CDR2 are SGDLS and YYNGEE. The ends lost 4 bases at V and 0 bases at J; junction bases unmatched: 8. This CDR3 region has 16 residues. The CDR3 loop reads CASSPRLAQSTDTQYF. The CDR3 bases are TGTGCCAGCAGCCCGAGACTAGCCCAAAGCACAGATACGCAGTATTTT.

This sequence joins TRBV19 and TRBJ1-1, with TRBD1 as a possible D gene (6 bases). The CDR3 extends over 12 amino acids. CDR1 and CDR2 (germline): LNHDA, SQIVND (reference sequence). V was cut by 5 bases and J by 7 bases, with 11 bases left in between. In DNA, the CDR3 is TGTGCCAGTAGTCAGGTAGGGGGTGAAGCTTTCTTT. As protein: CASSQVGGEAFF.

This chain connects TRBV7-2 to TRBJ2-2; maybe TRBD1 (5 bases). V was trimmed by 4 bases and J by 0 bases, leaving 12 bases between them. CDR1 and CDR2 from the germline V gene are SGHTA and FQGNSA. The CDR3 sequence is 16 residues long. The CDR3 coding sequence is TGTGCCAGCAGCTCCCAAGGGGAAGCGAACACCGGGGAGCTGTTTTTT. The encoded protein is CASSSQGEANTGELFF. Full variable domain (rest looked up from reference TRBV7-2 and TRBJ2-2): GAGVSQSPSNKVTEKGKDVELRCDPISGHTALYWYRQSLGQGLEFLIYFQGNSAPDKSGLPSDRFSAERTGGSVSTLTIQRTQQEDSAVYLCASSSQGEANTGELFFGEGSRLTVL.

V is TRBV7-2 and J is TRBJ2-3, with D perhaps matching TRBD1 (5 bases). Trimming took 1 base from V and 0 from J, leaving 5 bases between them. The length of the CDR3 is 14 residues. The germline V gene encodes CDR1 SGHTA and CDR2 FQGNSA. CDR3 in DNA: TGTGCCAGCAGCTTAGGACAGAGCACAGATACGCAGTATTTT. It specifies CASSLGQSTDTQYF.

The chain joins TRBV9 to TRBJ1-1; 7 nucleotides line up with TRBD1. Germline assignment: CDR1 SGDLS and CDR2 YYNGEE. The CDR3 covers 17 residues. V lost 3 bases, J lost 5 bases, and 16 bases stayed unmatched. The CDR3 sequence is CASSASGSPRGSTEAFF. DNA of the CDR3: TGTGCCAGCAGCGCCTCGGGTTCTCCCAGGGGGTCGACTGAAGCTTTCTTT.

The rearrangement uses TRBV4-2 and TRBJ1-6, with D unclear. CDR1 is LGHNA, CDR2 YNFKEQ, per germline. Trimming removed 4 bases at V and 5 bases at J, with 12 bases between. This CDR3 is 15 amino acids long. CDR3 loop: CASSRPAGDNSPLHF. DNA for the CDR3: TGTGCCAGCAGCCGCCCTGCGGGAGATAATTCACCCCTCCACTTT.

The V gene is TRBV5-4, the J gene TRBJ2-3, with TRBD2 identical over 10 bases. Germline CDR1 is SGHNT and CDR2 is YYREEE (reference sequence). V trimming: 0 bases; J trimming: 6 bases; junction bases outside the gene matches: 1. The length of the CDR3 is 14 residues. CDR3 nucleotide sequence: TGTGCCAGCAGCTTGGAACTAGCGGGGGATACGCAGTATTTT. It translates to CASSLELAGDTQYF.

This chain uses TRBV28 with TRBJ1-2, with D perhaps TRBD1 (6 bases). Per the germline V gene, CDR1 is MDHEN and CDR2 is SYDVKM. Between the trimmed V and J ends, which lost 5 bases and 7 bases, there was a span of 26 bases. CDR3 length equals 17 residues. The CDR3 DNA reads TGTGCCAGCAGTCCATCGGACAGTCCCTGGGACATGGGTGGCTACACCTTC. Translated: CASSPSDSPWDMGGYTF.

On this clone: Mismatch with germline at one junction end may stem from a read error. This chain connects TRBV7-2 to TRBJ2-7; 10 bases line up with TRBD1. CDR3 size: 16 residues. Germline values: CDR1 SGHTA, CDR2 FQGNSA. The CDR3 sequence is CASSFPPRDRGRKAHF. The CDR3 coding sequence is TGTGCCAGCAGCTTCCCCCCCCGGGACAGGGGCCGTAAGGCCCACTTC. Filled out from reference TRBV7-2 and TRBJ2-7, the complete variable domain reads GAGVSQSPSNKVTEKGKDVELRCDPISGHTALYWYRQSLGQGLEFLIYFQGNSAPDKSGLPSDRFSAERTGGSVSTLTIQRTQQEDSAVYLCASSFPPRDRGRKAHFGPGTRLTVT.